The table lists the clone carrying this TCR beta chain with many counts. This sample's time point: newly diagnosed GD, antithyroid drugs for less than 3 months. Researchers made the TCR library from RNA that was extracted from PBMCs. This specimen belongs to a study of regulatory T cells in long-lasting Graves disease. TCR beta libraries were built with iRepertoire HTBI primers and Arm-PCR of CDR3 regions. TCRdb processed the multiplex PCR reads anew with MiXCR; each CDR3 protein has one entry. Of some 250,000 distinct CDR3 sequences in the sample, around 17% are singletons; the top ten hold roughly a fifth. Germline CDR1 reads MDHEN; CDR2 reads SYDVKM. The CDR3 loop spans 15 amino acids. V lost 4 bases to trimming and J lost 4 bases; unmatched junction nucleotides: 6.

The sequence derives from a female donor with Graves disease. The chain combines TRBV28 with TRBJ2-7, with 11 bases identical to TRBD1. Sequenced material: peripheral blood mononuclear cells (PBMCs), taken at new diagnosis, from a patient treated with antithyroid drugs. The CDR3 region is CASSSSGQGVYEQYF. CDR3 nucleotide sequence: TGTGCCAGCAGTTCCTCGGGACAGGGGGTTTACGAGCAGTACTTC. The whole variable domain, remainder taken from reference TRBV28 and TRBJ2-7, is DVKVTQSSRYLVKRTGEKVFLECVQDMDHENMFWYRQDPGLGLRLIYFSYDVKMKEKGDIPEGYSVSREKKERFSLILESASTNQTSMYLCASSSSGQGVYEQYFGPGTRLTVT.